This T cell receptor (beta chain) was documented in a study of shared clonotypes between healthy human individuals. Study in general: The cohort comprised a couple of women and a few men. Their ages spanned 18 to 49 years.

Nashville, Tennessee was home to all donors, who were Caucasian adults. Over several immunoSEQ plates, each subset's genomic DNA was distributed in even portions. Unsorted PBMCs provided DNA that was sequenced on ten immunoSEQ deep assay plates. The method was immunoSEQ multiplex PCR; TCRdb's version includes in-frame clones alone and lacks a portion of them. The sample carries about 460,000 clones, more than 70% recorded once. This clone was counted between two and nine times. A far larger clone is off by one base, so a read error is likely. The sample has other DNA sequences that encode this CDR3 too. This TCR was sampled from a woman between 40 and 50 years old in good health. Some clones in this sample may be carry-over from other donors' samples. Sequences were obtained from PBMCs.

The CDR3 DNA reads as TGTGCCTGGAGTGAACTAGCGGGACTTACGGATACGCAGTATTTT. It encodes CAWSELAGLTDTQYF. The chain is built from TRBV30 and TRBJ2-3; 10 bases align to TRBD2. The germline V gene has CDR1 GTSNPN and CDR2 SVGIG (reference sequence). Trimming cost V 1 base and J 6 bases; bases outside gene matches: 7. This CDR3 region has 15 residues.